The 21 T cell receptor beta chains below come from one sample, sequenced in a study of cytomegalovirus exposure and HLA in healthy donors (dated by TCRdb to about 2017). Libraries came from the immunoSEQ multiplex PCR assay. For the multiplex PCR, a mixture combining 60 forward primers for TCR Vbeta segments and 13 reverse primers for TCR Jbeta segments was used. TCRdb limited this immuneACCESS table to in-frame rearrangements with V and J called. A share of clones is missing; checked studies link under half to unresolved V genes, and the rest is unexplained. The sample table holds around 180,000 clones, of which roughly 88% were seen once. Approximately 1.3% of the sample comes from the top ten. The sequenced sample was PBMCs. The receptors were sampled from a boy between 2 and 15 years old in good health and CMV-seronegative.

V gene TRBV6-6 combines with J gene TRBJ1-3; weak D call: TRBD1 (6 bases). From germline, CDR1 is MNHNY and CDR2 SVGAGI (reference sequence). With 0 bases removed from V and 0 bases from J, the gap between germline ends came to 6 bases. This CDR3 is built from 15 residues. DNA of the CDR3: TGTGCCAGCAGTTACTCGACAGGCTCTGGAAACACCATATATTTT. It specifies CASSYSTGSGNTIYF.

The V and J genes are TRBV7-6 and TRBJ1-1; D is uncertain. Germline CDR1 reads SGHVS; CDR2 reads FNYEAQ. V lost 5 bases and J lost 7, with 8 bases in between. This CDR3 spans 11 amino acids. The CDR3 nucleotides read TGTGCCAGCAGCCGCGGGGTTGAAGCTTTCTTT. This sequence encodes CASSRGVEAFF.

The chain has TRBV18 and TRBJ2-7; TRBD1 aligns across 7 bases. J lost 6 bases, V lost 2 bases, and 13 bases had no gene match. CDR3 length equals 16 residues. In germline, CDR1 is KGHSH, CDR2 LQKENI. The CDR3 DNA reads TGTGCCAGCTCACCATTCTTCCTTCAGGGGGAAGTCGAGCAGTACTTC. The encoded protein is CASSPFFLQGEVEQYF.

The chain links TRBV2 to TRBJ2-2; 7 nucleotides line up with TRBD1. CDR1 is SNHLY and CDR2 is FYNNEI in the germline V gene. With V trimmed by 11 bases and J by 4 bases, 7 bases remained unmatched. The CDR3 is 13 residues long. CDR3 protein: CAARQGSTGELFF. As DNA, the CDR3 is TGTGCCGCGAGACAGGGATCCACCGGGGAGCTGTTTTTT.

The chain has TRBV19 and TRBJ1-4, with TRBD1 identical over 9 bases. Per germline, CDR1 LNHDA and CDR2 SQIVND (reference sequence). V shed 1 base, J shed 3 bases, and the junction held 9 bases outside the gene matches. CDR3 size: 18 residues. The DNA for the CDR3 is TGTGCCAGTAGTATAGGCGGGACAGGGTTGGCGGCTAATGAAAAACTGTTTTTT. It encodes CASSIGGTGLAANEKLFF.

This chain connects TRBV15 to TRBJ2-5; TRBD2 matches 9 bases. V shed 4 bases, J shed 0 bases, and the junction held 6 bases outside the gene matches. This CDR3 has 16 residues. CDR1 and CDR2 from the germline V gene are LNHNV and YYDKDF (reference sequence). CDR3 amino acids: CATSTTSGRYQETQYF. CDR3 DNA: TGTGCCACCAGCACTACAAGCGGGAGGTACCAAGAGACCCAGTACTTC. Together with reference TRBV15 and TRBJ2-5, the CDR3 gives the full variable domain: DAMVIQNPRYQVTQFGKPVTLSCSQTLNHNVMYWYQQKSSQAPKLLFHYYDKDFNNEADTPDNFQSRRPNTSFCFLDIRSPGLGDTAMYLCATSTTSGRYQETQYFGPGTRLLVL.

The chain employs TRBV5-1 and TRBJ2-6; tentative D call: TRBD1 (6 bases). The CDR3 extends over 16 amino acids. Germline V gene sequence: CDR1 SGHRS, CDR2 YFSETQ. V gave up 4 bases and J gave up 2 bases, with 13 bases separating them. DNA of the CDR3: TGCGCCAGCAGCACCATCGGACAGACTGGGGCCAACGTCCTGACTTTC. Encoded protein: CASSTIGQTGANVLTF. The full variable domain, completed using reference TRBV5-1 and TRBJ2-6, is KAGVTQTPRYLIKTRGQQVTLSCSPISGHRSVSWYQQTPGQGLQFLFEYFSETQRNKGNFPGRFSGRQFSNSRSEMNVSTLELGDSALYLCASSTIGQTGANVLTFGAGSRLTVL.

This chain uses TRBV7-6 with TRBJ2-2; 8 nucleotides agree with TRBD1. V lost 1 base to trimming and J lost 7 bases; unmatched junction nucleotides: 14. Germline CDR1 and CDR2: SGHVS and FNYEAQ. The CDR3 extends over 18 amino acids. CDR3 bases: TGTGCCAGCAGCTTAGAAAGACAGGGGATTCCTGCGGGCGGGGAGCTGTTTTTT. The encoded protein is CASSLERQGIPAGGELFF. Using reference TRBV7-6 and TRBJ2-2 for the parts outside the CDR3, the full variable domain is GAGVSQSPRYKVTKRGQDVALRCDPISGHVSLYWYRQALGQGPEFLTYFNYEAQQDKSGLPNDRFSAERPEGSISTLTIQRTEQRDSAMYRCASSLERQGIPAGGELFFGEGSRLTVL.

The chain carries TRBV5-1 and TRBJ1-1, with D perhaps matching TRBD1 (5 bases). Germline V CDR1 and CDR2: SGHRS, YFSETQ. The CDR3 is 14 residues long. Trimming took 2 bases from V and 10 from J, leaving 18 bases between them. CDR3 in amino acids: CASSFRDSPRVAFF. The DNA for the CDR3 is TGCGCCAGCAGCTTTCGGGACTCCCCTAGGGTAGCTTTCTTT.

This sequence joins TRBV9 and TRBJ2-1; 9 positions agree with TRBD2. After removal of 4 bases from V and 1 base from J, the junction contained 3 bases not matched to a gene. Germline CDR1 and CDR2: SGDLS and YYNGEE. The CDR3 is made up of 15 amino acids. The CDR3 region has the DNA TGTGCCAGCAGCCCGAGCGGGAGGTCCTACAATGAGCAGTTCTTC. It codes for CASSPSGRSYNEQFF.

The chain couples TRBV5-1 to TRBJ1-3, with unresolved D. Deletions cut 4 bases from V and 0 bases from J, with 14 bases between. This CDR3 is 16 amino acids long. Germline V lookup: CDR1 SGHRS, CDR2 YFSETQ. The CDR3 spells CASSPTESGSGNTIYF. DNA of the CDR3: TGCGCCAGCAGCCCCACTGAATCCGGCTCTGGAAACACCATATATTTT.

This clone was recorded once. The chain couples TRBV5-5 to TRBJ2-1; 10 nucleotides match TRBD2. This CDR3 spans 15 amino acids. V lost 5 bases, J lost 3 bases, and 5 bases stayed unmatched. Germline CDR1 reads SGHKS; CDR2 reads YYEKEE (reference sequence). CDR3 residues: CASRLGTSDYNEQFF. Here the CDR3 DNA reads TGTGCCAGCAGGCTTGGGACTAGCGACTACAATGAGCAGTTCTTC.

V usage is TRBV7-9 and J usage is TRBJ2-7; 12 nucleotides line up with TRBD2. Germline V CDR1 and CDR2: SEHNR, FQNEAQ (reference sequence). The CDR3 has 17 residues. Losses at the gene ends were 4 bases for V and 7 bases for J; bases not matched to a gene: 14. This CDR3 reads CASSSHTLAGGPREQYF. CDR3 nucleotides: TGTGCCAGCAGCTCTCACACTCTAGCGGGAGGGCCGCGGGAGCAGTACTTC.

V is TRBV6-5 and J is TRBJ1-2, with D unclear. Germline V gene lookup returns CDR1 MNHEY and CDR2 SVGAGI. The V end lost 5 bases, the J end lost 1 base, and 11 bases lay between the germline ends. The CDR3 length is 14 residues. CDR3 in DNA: TGTGCCAGCAGTGAAGAGGCCCATAACTATGGCTACACCTTC. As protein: CASSEEAHNYGYTF.

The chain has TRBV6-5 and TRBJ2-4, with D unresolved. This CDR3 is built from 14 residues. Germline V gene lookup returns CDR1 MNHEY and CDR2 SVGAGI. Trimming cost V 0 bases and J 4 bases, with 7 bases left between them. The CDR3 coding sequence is TGTGCCAGCAGTTACTCTATACAGAAAAACATTCAGTACTTC. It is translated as CASSYSIQKNIQYF.

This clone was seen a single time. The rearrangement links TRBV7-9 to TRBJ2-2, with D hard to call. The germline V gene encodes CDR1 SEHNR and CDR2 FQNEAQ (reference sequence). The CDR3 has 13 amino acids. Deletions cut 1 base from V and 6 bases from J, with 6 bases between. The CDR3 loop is CASSLDGPGELFF. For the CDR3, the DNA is TGTGCCAGCAGCTTAGATGGGCCCGGGGAGCTGTTTTTT.

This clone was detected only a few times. The DNA of the CDR3 is TGTGCCAGCCGGGACCGGGGGTTCACCGGGGAGCTGTTTTTT. Its translation is CASRDRGFTGELFF. The chain links TRBV6-1 to TRBJ2-2; tentatively, D is TRBD2 (6 bases). This CDR3 has 14 residues. The ends were cut back, 8 bases at V and 4 bases at J, with 14 bases in the middle. The germline CDR1 and CDR2 sequences are MNHNS and SASEGT.

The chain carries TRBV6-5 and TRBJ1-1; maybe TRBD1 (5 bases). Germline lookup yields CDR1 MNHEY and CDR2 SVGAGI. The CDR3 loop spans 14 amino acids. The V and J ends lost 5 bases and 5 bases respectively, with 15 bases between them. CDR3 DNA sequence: TGTGCCAGCAGTCCTGGTGGGGCGAGAACTGAAGCTTTCTTT. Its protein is CASSPGGARTEAFF.

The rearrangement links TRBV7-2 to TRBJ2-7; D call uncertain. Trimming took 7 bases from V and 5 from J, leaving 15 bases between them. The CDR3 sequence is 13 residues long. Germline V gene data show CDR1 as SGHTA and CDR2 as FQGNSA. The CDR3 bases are TGTGCCAGCACCTGGGCAGGCTTCAACGAGCAGTACTTC. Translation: CASTWAGFNEQYF.

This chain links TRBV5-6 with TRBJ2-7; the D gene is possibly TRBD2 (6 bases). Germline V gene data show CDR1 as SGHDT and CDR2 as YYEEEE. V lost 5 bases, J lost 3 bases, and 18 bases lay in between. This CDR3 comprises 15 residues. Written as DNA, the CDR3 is TGTGCCAGCAGGTTAACCGGGACTTTTAACTACGAGCAGTACTTC. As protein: CASRLTGTFNYEQYF.

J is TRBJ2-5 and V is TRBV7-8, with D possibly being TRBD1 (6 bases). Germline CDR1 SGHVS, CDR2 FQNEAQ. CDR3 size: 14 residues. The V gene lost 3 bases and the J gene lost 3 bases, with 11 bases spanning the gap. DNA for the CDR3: TGTGCCAGCAGCTTCCTTGCAGGGGAAGAGACCCAGTACTTC. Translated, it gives CASSFLAGEETQYF.